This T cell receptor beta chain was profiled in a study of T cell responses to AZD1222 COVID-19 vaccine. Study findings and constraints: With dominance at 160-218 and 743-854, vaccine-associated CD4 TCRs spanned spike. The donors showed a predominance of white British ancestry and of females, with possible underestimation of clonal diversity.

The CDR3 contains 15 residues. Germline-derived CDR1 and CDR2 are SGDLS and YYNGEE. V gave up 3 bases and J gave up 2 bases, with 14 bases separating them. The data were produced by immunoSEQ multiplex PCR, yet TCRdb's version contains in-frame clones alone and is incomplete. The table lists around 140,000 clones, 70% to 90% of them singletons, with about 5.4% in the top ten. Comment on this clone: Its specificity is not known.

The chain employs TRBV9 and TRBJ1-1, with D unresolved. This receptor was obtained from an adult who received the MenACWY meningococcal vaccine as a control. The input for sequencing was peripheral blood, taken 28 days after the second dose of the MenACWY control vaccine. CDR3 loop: CASSALGMGNTEAFF. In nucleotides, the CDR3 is TGTGCCAGCAGCGCCTTAGGTATGGGTAACACTGAAGCTTTCTTT.